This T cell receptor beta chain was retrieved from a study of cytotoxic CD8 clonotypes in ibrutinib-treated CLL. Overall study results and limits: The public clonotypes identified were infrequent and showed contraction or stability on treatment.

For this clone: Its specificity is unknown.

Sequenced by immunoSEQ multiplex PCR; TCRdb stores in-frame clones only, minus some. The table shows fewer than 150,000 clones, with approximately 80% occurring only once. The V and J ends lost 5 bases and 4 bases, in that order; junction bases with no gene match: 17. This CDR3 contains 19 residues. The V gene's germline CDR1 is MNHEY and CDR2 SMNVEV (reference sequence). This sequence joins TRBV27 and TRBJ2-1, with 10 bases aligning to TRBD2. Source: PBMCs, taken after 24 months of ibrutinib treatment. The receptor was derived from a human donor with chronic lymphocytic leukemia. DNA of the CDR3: TGTGCCAGCAGTCAAGGCCATGGCGCAGCGGGGGGGCCTTACAATGAGCAGTTCTTC. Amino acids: CASSQGHGAAGGPYNEQFF.